Reported below is one TCR beta chain. Its specificity is not known. Its ends do not fully match the called genes, so a read error is possible. Diabetic patients met standard criteria for type 1 or type 2 diabetes. The data derive from a study of type 1 and type 2 diabetes patients. Broader study findings: Age and gender were not matched between study groups, possibly biasing interpretation.

The CDR3 contains 15 residues. Per germline, CDR1 PRHDT and CDR2 FYEKMQ (reference sequence). Genomic DNA was the PCR template. Amplification of the beta chain CDR3 used 30 forward and 13 reverse multiplex primers. One entry per CDR3 protein results from TCRdb running MiXCR on the multiplex PCR reads. Of a few hundred thousand distinct CDR3 sequences listed, 45% to 60% were seen once; the top ten hold roughly 15%. The chain is built from TRBV13 and TRBJ2-7, with D possibly matching TRBD2 (6 bases). The material sequenced was peripheral blood mononuclear cells (PBMCs). The TCR originated in a man aged 18 to 29 with type 2 diabetes. The CDR3 sequence is CASSQDSGLSYEQYF. CDR3 nucleotides: TGCGCCAGCAGCCAAGATTCGGGACTTTCCTACGAGCAGTACTTC.